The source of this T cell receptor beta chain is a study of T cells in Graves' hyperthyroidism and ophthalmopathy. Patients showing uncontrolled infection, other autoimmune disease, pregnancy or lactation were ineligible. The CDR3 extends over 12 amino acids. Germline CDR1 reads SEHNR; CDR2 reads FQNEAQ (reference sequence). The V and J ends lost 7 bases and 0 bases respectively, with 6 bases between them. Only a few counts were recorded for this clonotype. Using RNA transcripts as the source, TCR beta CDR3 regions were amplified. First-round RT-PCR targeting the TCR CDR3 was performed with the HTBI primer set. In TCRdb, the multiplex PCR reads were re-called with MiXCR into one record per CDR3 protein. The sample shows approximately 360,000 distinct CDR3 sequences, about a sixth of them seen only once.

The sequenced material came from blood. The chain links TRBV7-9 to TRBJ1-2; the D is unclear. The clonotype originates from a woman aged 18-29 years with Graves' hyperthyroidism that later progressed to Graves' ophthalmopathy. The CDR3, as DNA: TGTGCCAGCACCTCTTCTAACTATGGCTACACCTTC. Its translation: CASTSSNYGYTF.